This section outlines one TCR beta chain sequence together with its context. Only in-frame clones appear in the TCRdb table, and some are missing; sequencing was by immunoSEQ multiplex PCR. The sample holds 5,500 to 6,500 clones, 70% to 90% seen once. The record originates from a study of hypomethylating agent response in myelodysplastic syndrome. Trimming stripped 2 bases from V and 1 base from J, with 8 bases between. The CDR3 totals 14 residues. Germline lookup yields CDR1 MNHNS and CDR2 SASEGT. Source: bone marrow, taken before or after starting hypomethylating agent treatment for myelodysplastic syndrome (not recorded which). The V call is TRBV6-1, the J call TRBJ1-1; D gene ambiguous. This clonotype was obtained from a human donor with myelodysplastic syndrome. The CDR3 loop is CASSELGPNTEAFF. For the CDR3, the DNA is TGTGCCAGCAGTGAACTAGGACCGAACACTGAAGCTTTCTTT.